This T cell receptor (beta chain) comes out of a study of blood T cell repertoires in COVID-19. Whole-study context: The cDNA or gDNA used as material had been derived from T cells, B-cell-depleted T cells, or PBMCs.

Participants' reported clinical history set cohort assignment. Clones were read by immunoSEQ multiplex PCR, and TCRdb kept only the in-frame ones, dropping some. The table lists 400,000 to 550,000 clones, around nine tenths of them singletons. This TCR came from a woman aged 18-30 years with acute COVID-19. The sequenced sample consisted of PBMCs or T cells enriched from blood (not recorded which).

The CDR3 DNA follows: TGTGCCAGCAGTTACCGACGTGGGTCAGGGGGCCATGGCTACACCTTC. Translated, it gives CASSYRRGSGGHGYTF. The chain employs TRBV6-5 and TRBJ1-2; the match to TRBD1 covers 8 bases. Germline-derived CDR1 and CDR2 are MNHEY and SVGAGI. The J segment lost 6 bases and the V segment lost 2 bases, leaving 11 bases of the junction unmatched. The CDR3 runs to 16 residues.